Below, 13 T cell receptor beta chains from the same sample are listed, as sequenced in a study of T-cell memory formation after mild COVID-19. TCRdb processed the 5' RACE reads anew with MiXCR; each CDR3 protein has one entry. The sample has 65,000 to 90,000 distinct CDR3 sequences; 10% to 15% are singletons. Material for sequencing was PBMCs or a T cell subset sorted from them (not recorded which). The source is a man younger than 30 who had mild COVID-19 (a few samples of this study predate the infection). Cell type and time point are not known.

The chain links TRBV21-1 to TRBJ1-5. TRBV21-1 is a listed pseudogene. The CDR3 is made up of 13 amino acids. In DNA, the CDR3 is TGTGCCATGGAACCTCGGCTTAATCAGCCCCAGCATTTT. Its translation: CAMEPRLNQPQHF.

V gene TRBV29-1 combines with J gene TRBJ2-5; 8 nucleotides match TRBD1. The V segment lost 7 bases and the J segment 5 bases; nucleotides outside the gene matches: 9. This CDR3 has 13 amino acids. The germline gives CDR1 SQVTM, CDR2 ANQGSEA. The CDR3 nucleotides are TGCAGCGGCGGGTTACAGGGGGACGAGACCCAGTACTTC. This encodes CSGGLQGDETQYF.

The CDR3 DNA reads TGTGCCAGGAGTTCCCGCAAGGATACGCAGTATTTT. Amino acid sequence: CARSSRKDTQYF. This sequence joins TRBV7-3 and TRBJ2-3; no definite D call. V was cut by 9 bases and J by 6 bases, with 13 bases left in between. The germline gives CDR1 SGHTA, CDR2 FQGTGA. CDR3 length equals 12 residues.

This clonotype has just a few counts. The chain is built from TRBV12-3 or TRBV12-4 and TRBJ1-1; tentatively, D is TRBD1 (6 bases). The germline V and J ends were trimmed by 4 bases and 9 bases, with 12 bases remaining between them. The CDR3 loop spans 12 amino acids. CDR3 residues: CASSSPGGQAFF. CDR3 coding DNA: TGTGCCAGCAGTTCCCCGGGGGGCCAAGCTTTCTTT.

The chain carries TRBV27 and TRBJ2-7; possible D gene TRBD1, 6 bases. This CDR3 is built from 11 residues. Trimming cost V 5 bases and J 5 bases, with 7 bases left between them. The germline CDR1 and CDR2 sequences are MNHEY and SMNVEV (reference sequence). CDR3 in amino acids: CASSGQHEQYF. CDR3 bases: TGTGCCAGCAGTGGACAGCACGAGCAGTACTTC.

J is TRBJ2-7 and V is TRBV4-1; no firm D call. The CDR3 spans 16 residues. Germline CDR1 and CDR2: MGHRA and YSYEKL. Trimming removed 4 bases from V and 6 bases from J, with 22 bases in between. DNA of the CDR3: TGCGCCAGCAGCCTTCGAACCCTCTCGATACGCTGCGAGCAGTACTTC. Translating gives CASSLRTLSIRCEQYF.

The chain has TRBV4-1 and TRBJ2-5, with D possibly matching TRBD2 (6 bases). From germline, CDR1 is MGHRA and CDR2 YSYEKL. The CDR3 sequence is 15 residues long. Trimming took off 4 bases at V and 5 bases at J, with 17 bases between the two ends. For the CDR3, the DNA is TGCGCCAGCAGCCGCGTGGACGGGGAGGAGGAGACCCAGTACTTC. It encodes CASSRVDGEEETQYF.

Within the sample, this clonotype is medium-sized. The chain carries TRBV6-5 and TRBJ1-1; D unclear. Germline loops: CDR1 MNHEY, CDR2 SVGAGI. The CDR3 extends over 15 amino acids. V lost 1 base to trimming and J lost 4 bases, with 13 bases between them. The CDR3 reads CASSYYPGRGTEAFF. The CDR3 DNA follows: TGTGCCAGCAGTTACTACCCCGGTCGGGGCACTGAAGCTTTCTTT.

This clonotype was detected only a few times. The J gene is TRBJ2-3, the V gene TRBV12-3 or TRBV12-4, with 8 nucleotides matching TRBD2. The CDR3 runs 16 residues. V gave up 2 bases and J gave up 4 bases; unmatched junction bases: 8. CDR3 residues: CASSLTGGLGPDTQYF. CDR3 bases: TGTGCCAGCAGTTTAACGGGGGGACTAGGGCCAGATACGCAGTATTTT.

The rearrangement joins TRBV12-3 or TRBV12-4 to TRBJ2-1; D not resolved. The CDR3 consists of 11 residues. V was clipped by 2 bases and J by 8 bases, with 4 bases between them. The CDR3 region has the DNA TGTGCCAGCAGTTTAATGGATGAGCAGTTCTTC. Translation: CASSLMDEQFF.

The table lists this clonotype with a few counts. This sequence joins TRBV12-3 or TRBV12-4 and TRBJ2-4, with D possibly being TRBD2 (6 bases). This CDR3 has 13 amino acids. The V and J ends lost 6 bases and 7 bases respectively, with 13 bases between them. In DNA form, the CDR3 reads TGTGCCAGCAGCGGGGGTAGGGAGAACATTCAGTACTTC. Encoded protein: CASSGGRENIQYF.

This chain links TRBV7-9 with TRBJ1-1, with D perhaps matching TRBD1 (5 bases). This CDR3 is built from 13 residues. Deletions cut 3 bases from V and 5 bases from J, with 10 bases between. In germline, CDR1 is SEHNR, CDR2 FQNEAQ (reference sequence). CDR3 coding DNA: TGTGCCAGCAGCTTTCCGACAGCAACTGAAGCTTTCTTT. Its protein product is CASSFPTATEAFF.

The chain carries TRBV7-9 and TRBJ2-1; D possibly corresponds to TRBD2 (5 bases). Germline values: CDR1 SEHNR, CDR2 FQNEAQ (reference sequence). The V end lost 1 base, the J end lost 2 bases, and 15 bases lay between the germline ends. The CDR3 spans 17 residues. The CDR3 protein is CASSLEALLVPYNEQFF. The DNA for the CDR3 is TGTGCCAGCAGCTTAGAGGCCCTACTAGTCCCCTACAATGAGCAGTTCTTC.